In this sample, the clone carrying this T cell receptor beta chain turned up a few times. Its specificity is unknown. Caucasian individuals from Russia who were healthy and aged 6 to 90 acted as donors. Combining a sample-barcoded 5' primer with a J-beta primer mix, a second PCR ran for roughly 6 to 12 cycles. A template-switch adaptor that had 12 random nucleotides put a tag on each cDNA molecule. From the 5' RACE reads, TCRdb called clonotypes with MiXCR, one entry per CDR3 protein. The table shows around 1,500,000 distinct CDR3 sequences, with 25% to 30% occurring only once. The entry originates in a study of blood T cells in healthy people across ages. General study results and limits: Expanded clonotype changes were possibly confounded by unknown donor CMV status.

Germline CDR1 reads DFQATT; CDR2 reads SNEGSKA (reference sequence). The CDR3 covers 14 residues. The V end lost 5 bases, the J end lost 1 base, and 12 bases lay between the germline ends. The clonotype originates from a woman aged 30 to 39 in good health. The chain recombines TRBV20-1 with TRBJ2-4; weak D call: TRBD2 (5 bases). Sequenced sample: blood. The CDR3 loop is CSAYQRRAKNIQYF. CDR3 sequence (DNA): TGCAGTGCTTACCAAAGGAGGGCCAAAAACATTCAGTACTTC.